A single sample is the source of the 17 T cell receptor beta chains below, sequenced in a study of human T cells and chemical hapten exposure. TCRdb redid the calling of the RACE reads with MiXCR, one entry per CDR3 protein. This repertoire shows under 100,000 distinct CDR3 sequences, about an eighth found once; its top ten account for more than 3%. This sample's time point: patch test 2, 6 weeks after DPC sensitization. Treatment here: therapeutic diphenylcyclopropenone sensitization with weekly scalp DPC. Sequencing was performed on whole blood, taken in connection with sensitization to the hapten diphenylcyclopropenone (DPC). The receptors were sampled from a woman in her 40s with alopecia areata. Some clones in this sample may be carry-over from other donors' samples.

This clonotype occurred a few times. The chain links TRBV6-5 to TRBJ2-1; TRBD2 is a possible D gene (6 bases). The length of the CDR3 is 15 residues. V was clipped by 2 bases and J by 6 bases, with 14 bases between them. The germline CDR1 and CDR2 sequences are MNHEY and SVGAGI. DNA of the CDR3: TGTGCCAGCAGTTACGGGCTAGCGAACGCCAATGAGCAGTTCTTC. Encoded protein: CASSYGLANANEQFF.

This clonotype was seen more than once but under ten times. CDR3 sequence: CASSLGLLGAAGSGGELFF. CDR3 DNA: TGTGCCAGCAGCTTAGGGCTGCTCGGAGCGGCCGGGAGCGGCGGGGAGCTGTTTTTT. This chain joins TRBV5-6 and TRBJ2-2, with D perhaps TRBD2 (6 bases). Germline values: CDR1 SGHDT, CDR2 YYEEEE. The CDR3 loop spans 19 amino acids. V lost 2 bases, J lost 7 bases, and 27 bases lay in between.

This clonotype was found many times. The rearrangement joins TRBV6-2 or TRBV6-3 to TRBJ1-5; D gene unclear. CDR1 MNHEY and CDR2 SVGEGT come from the germline V gene. The V gene lost 7 bases and the J gene lost 4 bases, with 14 bases spanning the gap. This CDR3 region has 14 residues. CDR3 loop: CASKLLGVNQPQHF. CDR3 DNA: TGTGCCAGCAAGTTACTAGGAGTTAATCAGCCCCAGCATTTT.

Of note for this clonotype: One base away lies a much larger clone, so this may be a sequencing read error. The chain employs TRBV6-2 or TRBV6-3 and TRBJ2-2; 12 bases line up with TRBD2. There are 15 residues in the CDR3. CDR1 MNHEY and CDR2 SVGEGT come from the germline V gene. The CDR3 sequence: CASTRLAGVTGELLF. CDR3 bases: TGTGCCAGCACACGACTAGCGGGGGTTACCGGGGAGCTGCTTTTT.

This clonotype was recorded a few times. The chain recombines TRBV15 with TRBJ2-1; perhaps D is TRBD1 or TRBD2 (7 bases each). The CDR3 is 15 amino acids. CDR1 and CDR2 from the germline V gene are LNHNV and YYDKDF (reference sequence). Trimming cost V 5 bases and J 0 bases, with 11 bases left between them. The CDR3 spells CATSGGDSSYNEQFF. The CDR3 DNA reads as TGTGCCACCAGCGGGGGGGACAGCTCCTACAATGAGCAGTTCTTC.

This clonotype was found many times. The chain combines TRBV23-1 with TRBJ2-1; 10 bases match TRBD2. TRBV23-1 is recorded as an ORF, its role being uncertain. Trimming removed 6 bases from V and 10 bases from J; junction bases left unmatched: 12. This CDR3 has 15 amino acids. For the CDR3, the DNA is TGCGCCAGCAGCCTACCCGGGACTAGCGAGGACGAGCAGTTCTTC. It encodes CASSLPGTSEDEQFF.

This chain connects TRBV9 to TRBJ1-1, with a weak D call TRBD1 (6 bases). Trimming left V 0 bases short and J 3 bases short, with 18 bases between. Germline V gene data show CDR1 as SGDLS and CDR2 as YYNGEE. The CDR3 consists of 17 residues. The CDR3 sequence is CASSVGLREKGDTEAFF. The CDR3 DNA is TGTGCCAGCAGCGTAGGTTTACGGGAAAAGGGGGACACTGAAGCTTTCTTT.

This clonotype was observed at least ten times. The chain employs TRBV14 and TRBJ2-1; D remains ambiguous. The CDR3 has 14 residues. Germline loops: CDR1 SGHDN, CDR2 FVKESK. Trimming stripped 4 bases from V and 6 bases from J, with 13 bases between. CDR3 amino acids: CASSPRRNSNEQFF. The CDR3 coding sequence is TGTGCCAGCAGCCCCCGTAGAAATAGCAATGAGCAGTTCTTC.

This clonotype occurred many times. The rearrangement links TRBV5-4 to TRBJ2-2, with D uncertain. Per the germline V gene, CDR1 is SGHNT and CDR2 is YYREEE (reference sequence). Trimming removed 0 bases at V and 1 base at J, with 7 bases between. CDR3 size: 15 residues. The CDR3 sequence: CASSLAAGNTGELFF. CDR3 bases: TGTGCCAGCAGCTTGGCGGCAGGGAACACCGGGGAGCTGTTTTTT.

This clonotype was counted at least ten times. This sequence joins TRBV7-8 and TRBJ2-7; TRBD1 matches at 7 bases. Germline CDR1 is SGHVS and CDR2 is FQNEAQ. The CDR3 extends over 14 amino acids. V lost 5 bases, J lost 4 bases, and 8 bases stayed unmatched. DNA for the CDR3: TGTGCCAGCAGCCCCGACAGGGATCGGTACGAGCAGTACTTC. Translating it yields CASSPDRDRYEQYF.

This clonotype was picked up a small number of times. The rearrangement uses TRBV11-2 and TRBJ2-5; TRBD2 matches 7 bases. The CDR3 runs to 19 residues. J lost 1 base, V lost 4 bases, and 18 bases had no gene match. Germline-derived CDR1 and CDR2 are SGHAT and FQNNGV. The CDR3 DNA sequence: TGTGCCAGCAGCTCCACCCCGCTAGCGGAGCTCACGATCCAAGAGACCCAGTACTTC. Translating gives CASSSTPLAELTIQETQYF. Full variable domain (outside the CDR3, taken from reference TRBV11-2 and TRBJ2-5): EAGVAQSPRYKIIEKRQSVAFWCNPISGHATLYWYQQILGQGPKLLIQFQNNGVVDDSQLPKDRFSAERLKGVDSTLKIQPAKLEDSAVYLCASSSTPLAELTIQETQYFGPGTRLLVL.

V usage is TRBV6-5 and J usage is TRBJ1-1; a possible D gene is TRBD1 (6 bases). Trimming removed 0 bases from V and 1 base from J, with 9 bases in between. Germline V lookup: CDR1 MNHEY, CDR2 SVGAGI. The CDR3 has 15 amino acids. CDR3 sequence (DNA): TGTGCCAGCAGTTACTCGTGGGGGGCGAACACTGAAGCTTTCTTT. Translated, it gives CASSYSWGANTEAFF.

The chain uses TRBV6-4 and TRBJ2-2; 11 bases map to TRBD2. V was clipped by 3 bases and J by 2 bases; unmatched bases: 2. Germline V gene lookup returns CDR1 MRHNA and CDR2 SNTAGT. The CDR3 runs to 16 residues. CDR3 bases: TGTGCCAGCAGTGAACTAGCGGGGGACAACACCGGGGAGCTGTTTTTT. The encoded protein is CASSELAGDNTGELFF.

This clonotype was seen many times. The V call is TRBV5-4, the J call TRBJ1-1; D is ambiguous. Germline lookup yields CDR1 SGHNT and CDR2 YYREEE (reference sequence). This CDR3 contains 14 residues. The V end lost 0 bases, the J end lost 1 base, and 7 bases lay between the germline ends. The CDR3 reads CASSLAMPNTEAFF. For the CDR3, the DNA is TGTGCCAGCAGCTTGGCAATGCCGAACACTGAAGCTTTCTTT.

This clonotype occurred a few times. The chain couples TRBV5-6 to TRBJ2-2, with 11 nucleotides matching TRBD2. V shed 2 bases, J shed 4 bases, and the junction held 4 bases outside the gene matches. The CDR3 length is 16 residues. From germline, CDR1 is SGHDT and CDR2 YYEEEE. The CDR3 loop reads CASSFLAGGATGELFF. CDR3 nucleotide sequence: TGTGCCAGCAGCTTCCTAGCGGGAGGCGCCACCGGGGAGCTGTTTTTT.

The table lists this clonotype with many counts. The chain couples TRBV10-1 to TRBJ2-3; 10 positions match TRBD2. This CDR3 is built from 15 residues. Germline trimming cut 4 bases from V and 8 bases from J; bases unmatched to any gene: 9. CDR1 and CDR2 from the germline V gene are WNHNN and SYGVQD (reference sequence). The CDR3 reads CASSARAGGPGTQYF. CDR3 DNA sequence: TGCGCCAGCAGTGCCCGAGCGGGAGGGCCGGGTACGCAGTATTTT.

This clonotype was picked up many times. The genes are TRBV7-2 and TRBJ1-1, with no clear D. The length of the CDR3 is 13 residues. Trimming stripped 4 bases from V and 5 bases from J, with 11 bases between. CDR1 SGHTA and CDR2 FQGNSA come from the germline V gene. For the CDR3, the DNA is TGTGCCAGCAGCTCCCGCCCTGATACTGAAGCTTTCTTT. Translation: CASSSRPDTEAFF.